The 10 T cell receptor beta chains given below trace back to one sample, sequenced in a study of shared clonotypes between healthy human individuals. Only in-frame clones appear in the TCRdb table, and some are missing; sequencing was by immunoSEQ multiplex PCR. The sample has over 1.5 million clones; approximately 98% are singletons. The sample consisted of naive CD4+ T cells sorted from blood. Documented subset: CD45RA+ positively selected. These receptors originate from a man aged 25 to 45 in good health.

This sequence joins TRBV7-2 and TRBJ2-7; D might be TRBD2 (7 bases). This CDR3 contains 17 residues. Trimming stripped 5 bases from V and 4 bases from J, with 24 bases between. Germline lookup yields CDR1 SGHTA and CDR2 FQGNSA. This CDR3 reads CASSTQLSGGVPYEQYF. The CDR3 nucleotides are TGTGCCAGCAGCACCCAGCTGTCGGGGGGCGTGCCGTACGAGCAGTACTTC. The full variable domain, completed using reference TRBV7-2 and TRBJ2-7, is GAGVSQSPSNKVTEKGKDVELRCDPISGHTALYWYRQSLGQGLEFLIYFQGNSAPDKSGLPSDRFSAERTGGSVSTLTIQRTQQEDSAVYLCASSTQLSGGVPYEQYFGPGTRLTVT.

The CDR3 DNA follows: TGTGCCAGCAGCGTAGGGGATAGCACGGGTGACAATGAGCAGTTCTTC. This codes for CASSVGDSTGDNEQFF. The rearrangement joins TRBV9 to TRBJ2-1; the D is unclear. Deletions cut 0 bases from V and 5 bases from J, with 15 bases between. This CDR3 is built from 16 residues. Germline assignment: CDR1 SGDLS and CDR2 YYNGEE.

V is TRBV27 and J is TRBJ2-7; D gene unclear. CDR3 length: 15 amino acids. Per the germline V gene, CDR1 is MNHEY and CDR2 is SMNVEV (reference sequence). V was cut by 3 bases and J by 3 bases, with 15 bases left in between. The CDR3 region is CASSFGHTTLYEQYF. CDR3 DNA: TGTGCCAGCAGTTTCGGGCATACTACCCTCTACGAGCAGTACTTC.

The chain combines TRBV5-1 with TRBJ2-1, with 8 positions matching TRBD2. Germline V CDR1 and CDR2: SGHRS, YFSETQ. The CDR3 totals 14 residues. After removal of 2 bases from V and 9 bases from J, the junction contained 7 bases not matched to a gene. CDR3 bases: TGCGCCAGCAGCTTAGGCGGACTAGCTGGTGAGCAGTTCTTC. Translated: CASSLGGLAGEQFF. The full variable domain, its missing parts supplied by reference TRBV5-1 and TRBJ2-1, is KAGVTQTPRYLIKTRGQQVTLSCSPISGHRSVSWYQQTPGQGLQFLFEYFSETQRNKGNFPGRFSGRQFSNSRSEMNVSTLELGDSALYLCASSLGGLAGEQFFGPGTRLTVL.

The V gene is TRBV27, the J gene TRBJ2-1, with D unclear. Germline V CDR1 and CDR2: MNHEY, SMNVEV (reference sequence). This CDR3 spans 13 amino acids. With 4 bases removed from V and 6 bases from J, the gap between germline ends came to 10 bases. CDR3: CASSSGLPNEQFF. In DNA form, the CDR3 reads TGTGCCAGCAGTTCTGGCCTACCCAATGAGCAGTTCTTC.

The V gene is TRBV5-6, the J gene TRBJ1-1, with 11 bases aligning to TRBD1. The CDR3 has 16 residues. Trimming at V came to 4 bases and at J to 3 bases, leaving 8 bases not matched to a gene. Germline assignment: CDR1 SGHDT and CDR2 YYEEEE. The CDR3: CASSPGQGAQYTEAFF. The CDR3 DNA is TGTGCCAGCAGCCCTGGACAGGGGGCTCAATACACTGAAGCTTTCTTT.

The chain combines TRBV28 with TRBJ2-1; maybe TRBD2 (5 bases). Germline-derived CDR1 and CDR2 are MDHEN and SYDVKM. The CDR3 extends over 15 amino acids. Trimming removed 6 bases at V and 0 bases at J, with 12 bases between. This chain's CDR3 is CASSLDWGSYNEQFF. The CDR3 bases are TGTGCCAGCAGCTTGGACTGGGGCTCCTACAATGAGCAGTTCTTC.

This clone showed up just once. The rearrangement uses TRBV5-1 and TRBJ2-1; 10 bases agree with TRBD2. V dropped 4 bases and J dropped 7; count of bases not matched to a gene: 8. The CDR3 length is 15 residues. CDR1 and CDR2 from the germline V gene are SGHRS and YFSETQ. The CDR3: CASSPPLAGVNEQFF. The CDR3, as DNA: TGCGCCAGCAGCCCCCCTCTAGCGGGAGTTAATGAGCAGTTCTTC.

CDR3 bases: TGTGCCAGTAGGTTTTCTGCGTTCTTTAGCACAGATACGCAGTATTTT. It translates to CASRFSAFFSTDTQYF. The chain carries TRBV19 and TRBJ2-3; D is undetermined. In germline, CDR1 is LNHDA, CDR2 SQIVND (reference sequence). The V end lost 6 bases, the J end lost 0 bases, and 16 bases lay between the germline ends. This CDR3 comprises 16 residues.

The V and J genes are TRBV27 and TRBJ2-5; no reliable D call. Trimming took off 0 bases at V and 5 bases at J, with 7 bases between the two ends. The CDR3 covers 13 residues. Germline V gene sequence: CDR1 MNHEY, CDR2 SMNVEV (reference sequence). The CDR3 bases are TGTGCCAGCAGTTTATCTAACCGGGAGACCCAGTACTTC. This translates into CASSLSNRETQYF.